Listed below are T cell receptor beta chains from one sample, sequenced in a study of control samples from healthy donors and cancer patients. Some clones are missing from TCRdb's copy, which holds only in-frame ones; the method was immunoSEQ multiplex PCR. The sample gives 150,000 to 200,000 clones, around 90% of which show up once; about 1.4% is in the top ten. The specimen was blood. These receptors came from a young man in good health. CDR3s include the opening cysteine and the closing phenylalanine or tryptophan. A D gene is named only where the DNA matches it firmly. Only some rows state a clone size, as once, few, many or a class for expanded clones.

TRBJ2-1 | - | TRBV4-2 | TRBD2 | CASRNLAGGISYNEQFF | TGTGCCAGCAGAAACCTAGCGGGGGGCATCTCCTACAATGAGCAGTTCTTC
TRBJ1-1 | - | TRBV7-9 | - | CASSPGSPGNTEAFF | TGTGCCAGCAGCCCGGGGAGCCCGGGGAACACTGAAGCTTTCTTT
TRBJ1-5 | - | TRBV30 | - | CAWSVSSGTQPQHF | TGTGCCTGGAGTGTCTCGTCAGGTACTCAGCCCCAGCATTTT
TRBJ2-7 | - | TRBV7-2 | - | CASSGWDASNEQYF | TGTGCCAGCAGTGGATGGGACGCCTCCAACGAGCAGTACTTC
TRBJ2-1 | once | TRBV4-1 | TRBD2 | CASSQSLAGGHNEQFF | TGCGCCAGCAGCCAGTCGTTAGCGGGAGGGCACAATGAGCAGTTCTTC
TRBJ1-2 | - | TRBV6-5 | - | CATSGNYGYTF | TGTGCCACCTCAGGGAACTATGGCTACACCTTC
TRBJ2-1 | - | TRBV7-3 | - | CASSLSAGSYNEQFF | TGTGCCAGCAGCTTATCGGCGGGATCCTACAATGAGCAGTTCTTC
TRBJ1-5 | - | TRBV19 | - | CASNRKSQPQHF | TGTGCCAGCAATAGAAAAAGTCAGCCCCAGCATTTT
TRBJ2-5 | - | TRBV5-1 | - | CASSLGHPRGETQYF | TGCGCCAGCAGCTTGGGACACCCCCGCGGGGAGACCCAGTACTTC
TRBJ1-1 | once | TRBV4-1 | - | CASAPRGFGVNTEAFF | TGCGCCAGCGCACCACGGGGGTTTGGCGTCAACACTGAAGCTTTCTTT
TRBJ1-3 | - | TRBV18 | - | CASSPGLSAGNTIYF | TGTGCCAGCTCACCCGGGCTATCAGCTGGAAACACCATATATTTT
TRBJ2-7 | - | TRBV5-1 | TRBD2 | CASSLGVAGVTEQYF | TGCGCCAGCAGCTTGGGGGTAGCGGGAGTCACCGAGCAGTACTTC
TRBJ1-3 | - | TRBV10-3 | - | CAISEVGGMSSGNTIYF | TGTGCCATCAGTGAGGTGGGGGGCATGAGCTCTGGAAACACCATATATTTT
TRBJ1-6 | - | TRBV7-2 | - | CASSLRQFNSPLHF | TGTGCCAGCAGCCTAAGACAGTTTAATTCACCCCTCCACTTT
TRBJ1-1 | - | TRBV7-2 | - | CASSLRWGPEAFF | TGTGCCAGCAGCTTAAGGTGGGGCCCTGAAGCTTTCTTT
TRBJ1-5 | - | TRBV12-1 | - | CASSHKGAGYRNQPQHF | TGTGCCAGCAGTCATAAAGGGGCCGGGTATAGAAATCAGCCCCAGCATTTT
TRBJ2-2 | - | TRBV12-3/TRBV12-4 | - | CASSFNPGELFF | TGTGCCAGCAGTTTCAACCCCGGGGAGCTGTTTTTT
TRBJ2-2 | - | TRBV18 | - | CASSAVNTGELFF | TGTGCCAGCTCCGCTGTAAACACCGGGGAGCTGTTTTTT
TRBJ1-5 | - | TRBV6-1 | - | CASSELTGPKPQHF | TGTGCCAGCAGTGAATTAACCGGGCCGAAGCCCCAGCATTTT
TRBJ1-3 | - | TRBV11-2 | - | CASSLATDRGNTIYF | TGTGCCAGCAGCTTAGCGACCGATCGAGGAAACACCATATATTTT
TRBJ2-3 | few | TRBV29-1 | - | CSVETNKGDTQYF | TGCAGCGTTGAAACGAACAAGGGAGATACGCAGTATTTT
TRBJ2-7 | - | TRBV5-5 | - | CASSSWGGHSYEQYF | TGTGCCAGCAGCTCGTGGGGGGGACACTCCTACGAGCAGTACTTC
TRBJ2-2 | - | TRBV4-3 | TRBD1 | CASSNNRGSETGELFF | TGCGCCAGCAGCAACAACAGGGGTTCGGAAACCGGGGAGCTGTTTTTT
TRBJ2-4 | few | TRBV3-1/TRBV3-2 | - | CASSQDGGLLDIQYF | TGTGCCAGCAGCCAAGATGGGGGACTTTTAGACATTCAGTACTTC
TRBJ1-5 | - | TRBV2 | - | CASSEIQASNQPQHF | TGTGCCAGCAGTGAAATCCAGGCCAGCAATCAGCCCCAGCATTTT
TRBJ2-1 | - | TRBV7-9 | TRBD2 | CASRAGLAVPEAYNEQFF | TGTGCCAGCAGGGCGGGACTAGCGGTGCCGGAAGCCTACAATGAGCAGTTCTTC
TRBJ2-3 | - | TRBV7-8 | TRBD2 | CASSLSGGLSTDTQYF | TGTGCCAGCAGCTTAAGCGGGGGGCTTAGCACAGATACGCAGTATTTT
TRBJ1-1 | - | TRBV5-1 | TRBD1 | CASSPGQSYTEAFF | TGCGCCAGCAGCCCGGGACAGAGCTACACTGAAGCTTTCTTT
TRBJ1-2 | few | TRBV14 | - | CASSQGVYTGYGYTF | TGTGCCAGCAGCCAAGGTGTCTACACGGGGTATGGCTACACCTTC
TRBJ2-5 | - | TRBV5-4 | - | CASSLGGAGQETQYF | TGTGCCAGCAGCTTGGGGGGCGCGGGTCAAGAGACCCAGTACTTC
TRBJ2-3 | - | TRBV10-1 | TRBD2 | CAIERGARNTQYF | TGCGCCATAGAGCGGGGGGCCCGGAATACGCAGTATTTT